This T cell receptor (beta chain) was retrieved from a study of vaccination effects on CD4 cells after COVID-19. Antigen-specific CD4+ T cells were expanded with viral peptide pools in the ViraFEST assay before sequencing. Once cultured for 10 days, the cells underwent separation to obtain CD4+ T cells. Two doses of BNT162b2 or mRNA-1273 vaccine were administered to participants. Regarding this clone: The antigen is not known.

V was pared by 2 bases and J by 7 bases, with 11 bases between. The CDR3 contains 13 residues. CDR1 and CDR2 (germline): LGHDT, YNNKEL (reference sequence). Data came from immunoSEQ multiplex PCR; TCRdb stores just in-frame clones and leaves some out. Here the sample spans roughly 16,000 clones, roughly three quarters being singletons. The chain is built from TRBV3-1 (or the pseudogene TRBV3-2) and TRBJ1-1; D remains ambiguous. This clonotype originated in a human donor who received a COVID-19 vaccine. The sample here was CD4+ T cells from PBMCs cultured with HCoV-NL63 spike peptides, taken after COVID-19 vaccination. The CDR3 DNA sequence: TGTGCCAGCAGCCAAAATACGGTGGGTGAAGCTTTCTTT. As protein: CASSQNTVGEAFF.